This T cell receptor (beta chain) comes out of a study of blood T cell repertoires in COVID-19. The protocol was immunoSEQ multiplex PCR, while the TCRdb copy is restricted to in-frame clones and leaves out a portion. This sample yields around 75,000 clones, of which under 90% are seen a single time; about an eighth belongs to the top ten. Sequenced material: peripheral blood. This clonotype was sampled from a man aged 45-60 years with COVID-19, enrolled during active disease.

The CDR3, as DNA: TGTGCCAGCAGTTTACGTACAGACAGCTATGGCTACACCTTC. Its translation: CASSLRTDSYGYTF. The chain links TRBV27 to TRBJ1-2; weak D call: TRBD1 (5 bases). The CDR3 is made up of 14 amino acids. Germline loops: CDR1 MNHEY, CDR2 SMNVEV (reference sequence). V gave up 2 bases and J gave up 4 bases, with 11 bases separating them.